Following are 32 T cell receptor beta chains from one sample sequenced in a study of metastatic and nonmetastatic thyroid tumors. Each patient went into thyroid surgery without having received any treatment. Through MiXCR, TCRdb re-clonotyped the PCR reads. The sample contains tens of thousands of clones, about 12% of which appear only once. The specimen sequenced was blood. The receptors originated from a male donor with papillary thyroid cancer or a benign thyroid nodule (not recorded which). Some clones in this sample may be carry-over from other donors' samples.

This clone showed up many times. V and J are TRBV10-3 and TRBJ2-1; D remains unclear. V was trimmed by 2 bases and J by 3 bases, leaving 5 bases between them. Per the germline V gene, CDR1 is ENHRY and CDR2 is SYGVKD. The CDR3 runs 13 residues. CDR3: CAISEPGYNEQFF. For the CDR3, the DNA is TGTGCCATCAGTGAGCCGGGCTACAATGAGCAGTTCTTC.

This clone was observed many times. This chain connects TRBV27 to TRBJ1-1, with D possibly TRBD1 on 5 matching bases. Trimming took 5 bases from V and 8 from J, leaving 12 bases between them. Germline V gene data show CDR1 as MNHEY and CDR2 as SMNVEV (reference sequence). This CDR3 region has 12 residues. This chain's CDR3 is CASSHGGSEAFF. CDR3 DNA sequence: TGTGCCAGCAGTCACGGGGGGAGCGAAGCTTTCTTT.

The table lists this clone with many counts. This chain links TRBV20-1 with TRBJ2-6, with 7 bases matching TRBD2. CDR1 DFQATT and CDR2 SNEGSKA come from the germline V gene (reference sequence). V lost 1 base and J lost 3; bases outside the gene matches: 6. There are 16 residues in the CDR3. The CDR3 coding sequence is TGCAGTGCTAGAGGTGCGGGGGATAGTGGGGCCAACGTCCTGACTTTC. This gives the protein CSARGAGDSGANVLTF.

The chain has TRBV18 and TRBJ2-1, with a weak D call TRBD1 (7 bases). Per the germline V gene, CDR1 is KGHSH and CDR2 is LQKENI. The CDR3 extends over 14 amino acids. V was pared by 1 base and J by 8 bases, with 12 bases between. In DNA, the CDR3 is TGTGCCAGCTCACCACATCAGGGGGGCGATGAGCAGTTCTTC. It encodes CASSPHQGGDEQFF.

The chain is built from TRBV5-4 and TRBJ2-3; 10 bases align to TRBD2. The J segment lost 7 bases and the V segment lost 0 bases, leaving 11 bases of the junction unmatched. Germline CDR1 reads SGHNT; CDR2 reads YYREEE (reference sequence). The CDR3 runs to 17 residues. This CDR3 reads CASSLGTSGTLPNTQYF. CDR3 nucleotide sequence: TGTGCCAGCAGCTTGGGAACTAGCGGGACGCTCCCGAATACGCAGTATTTT.

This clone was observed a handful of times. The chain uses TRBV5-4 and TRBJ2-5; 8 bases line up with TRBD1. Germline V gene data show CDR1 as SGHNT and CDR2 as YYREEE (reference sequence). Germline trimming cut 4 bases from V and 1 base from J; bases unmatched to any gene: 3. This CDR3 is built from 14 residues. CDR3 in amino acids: CASSQGQVQETQYF. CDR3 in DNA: TGTGCCAGCAGCCAGGGACAGGTCCAAGAGACCCAGTACTTC.

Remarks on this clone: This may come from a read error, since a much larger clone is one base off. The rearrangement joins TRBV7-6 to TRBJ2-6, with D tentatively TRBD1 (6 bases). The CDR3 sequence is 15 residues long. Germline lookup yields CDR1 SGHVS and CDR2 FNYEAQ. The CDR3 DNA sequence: TGTGCCAGCAGCTTGACGGGGCCAGGGGCCAACGCCCTGACTTTC. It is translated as CASSLTGPGANALTF.

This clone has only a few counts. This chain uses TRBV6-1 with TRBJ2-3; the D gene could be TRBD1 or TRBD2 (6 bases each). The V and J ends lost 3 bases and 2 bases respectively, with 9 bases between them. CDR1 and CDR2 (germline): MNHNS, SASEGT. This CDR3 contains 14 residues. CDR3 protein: CASSDGGPTDTQYF. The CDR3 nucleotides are TGTGCCAGCAGTGACGGGGGCCCCACAGATACGCAGTATTTT.

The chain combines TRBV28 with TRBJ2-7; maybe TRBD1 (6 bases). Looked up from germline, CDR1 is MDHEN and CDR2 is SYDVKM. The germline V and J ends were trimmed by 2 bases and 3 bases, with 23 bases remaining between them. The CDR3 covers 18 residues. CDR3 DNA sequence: TGTGCCAGCAGTTTACTGGGGCAGGGGCTGGATTTTTACTACGAGCAGTACTTC. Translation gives CASSLLGQGLDFYYEQYF. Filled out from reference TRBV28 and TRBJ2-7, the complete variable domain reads DVKVTQSSRYLVKRTGEKVFLECVQDMDHENMFWYRQDPGLGLRLIYFSYDVKMKEKGDIPEGYSVSREKKERFSLILESASTNQTSMYLCASSLLGQGLDFYYEQYFGPGTRLTVT.

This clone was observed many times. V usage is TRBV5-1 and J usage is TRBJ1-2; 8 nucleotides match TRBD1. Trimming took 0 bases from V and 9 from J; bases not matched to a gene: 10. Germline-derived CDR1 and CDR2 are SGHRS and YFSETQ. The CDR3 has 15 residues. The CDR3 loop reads CASSLDRGSTWRYTF. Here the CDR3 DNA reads TGCGCCAGCAGCTTGGACAGGGGGTCGACTTGGCGCTACACCTTC.

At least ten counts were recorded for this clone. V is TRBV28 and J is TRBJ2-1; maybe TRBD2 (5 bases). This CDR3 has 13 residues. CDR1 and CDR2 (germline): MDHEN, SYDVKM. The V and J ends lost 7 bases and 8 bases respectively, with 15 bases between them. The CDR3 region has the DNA TGTGCCAGCAAACCCGGGATCATATATGAGCAGTTCTTC. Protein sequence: CASKPGIIYEQFF. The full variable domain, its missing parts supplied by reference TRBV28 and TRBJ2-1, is DVKVTQSSRYLVKRTGEKVFLECVQDMDHENMFWYRQDPGLGLRLIYFSYDVKMKEKGDIPEGYSVSREKKERFSLILESASTNQTSMYLCASKPGIIYEQFFGPGTRLTVL.

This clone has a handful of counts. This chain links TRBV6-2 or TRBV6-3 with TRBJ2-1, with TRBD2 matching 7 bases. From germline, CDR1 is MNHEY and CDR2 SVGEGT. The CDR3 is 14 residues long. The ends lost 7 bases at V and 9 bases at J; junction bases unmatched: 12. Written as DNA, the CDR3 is TGTGCCAGCATGGAGGGAGGGCTAAAGGGTGAGCAGTTCTTC. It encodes CASMEGGLKGEQFF.

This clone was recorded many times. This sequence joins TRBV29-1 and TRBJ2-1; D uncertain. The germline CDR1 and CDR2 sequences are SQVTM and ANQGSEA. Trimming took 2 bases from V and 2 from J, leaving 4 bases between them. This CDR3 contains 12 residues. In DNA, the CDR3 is TGCAGCGTTGAACCCCCCTACAATGAGCAGTTCTTC. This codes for CSVEPPYNEQFF.

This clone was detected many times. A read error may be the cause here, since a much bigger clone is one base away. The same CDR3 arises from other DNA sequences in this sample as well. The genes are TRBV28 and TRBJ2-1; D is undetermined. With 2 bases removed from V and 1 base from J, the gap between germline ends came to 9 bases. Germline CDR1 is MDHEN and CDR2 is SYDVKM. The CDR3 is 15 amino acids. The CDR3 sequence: CASSLKVGSYNEQFF. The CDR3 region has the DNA TGTGCCAGCAGTTTAAAGGTGGGGTCCTACAATGAGCAGTTCTTC. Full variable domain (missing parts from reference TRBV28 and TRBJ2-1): DVKVTQSSRYLVKRTGEKVFLECVQDMDHENMFWYRQDPGLGLRLIYFSYDVKMKEKGDIPEGYSVSREKKERFSLILESASTNQTSMYLCASSLKVGSYNEQFFGPGTRLTVL.

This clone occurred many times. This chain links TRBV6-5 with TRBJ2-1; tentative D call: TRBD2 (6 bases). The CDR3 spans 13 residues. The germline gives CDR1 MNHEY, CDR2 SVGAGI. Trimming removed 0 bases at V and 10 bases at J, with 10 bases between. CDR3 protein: CASSYSRREEQFF. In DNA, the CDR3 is TGTGCCAGCAGTTACTCGAGACGGGAGGAGCAGTTCTTC.

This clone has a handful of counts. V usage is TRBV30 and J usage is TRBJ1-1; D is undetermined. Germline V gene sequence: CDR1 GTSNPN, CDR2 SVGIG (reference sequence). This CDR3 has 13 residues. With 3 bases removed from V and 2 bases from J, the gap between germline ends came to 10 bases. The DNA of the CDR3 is TGTGCCTGGAGATGGGGTCTCAACACTGAAGCTTTCTTT. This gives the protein CAWRWGLNTEAFF.

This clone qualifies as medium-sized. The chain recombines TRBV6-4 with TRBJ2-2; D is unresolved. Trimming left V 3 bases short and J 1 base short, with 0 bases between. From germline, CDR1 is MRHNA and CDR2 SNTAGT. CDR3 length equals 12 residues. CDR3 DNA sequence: TGTGCCAGCAGTGAGAACACCGGGGAGCTGTTTTTT. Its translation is CASSENTGELFF.

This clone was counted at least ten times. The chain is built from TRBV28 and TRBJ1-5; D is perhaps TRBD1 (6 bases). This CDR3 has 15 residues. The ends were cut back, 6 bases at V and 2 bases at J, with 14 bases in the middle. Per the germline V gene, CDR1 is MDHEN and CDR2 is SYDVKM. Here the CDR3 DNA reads TGTGCCAGCAGCACACAGGGAGGAGGCAATCAGCCCCAGCATTTT. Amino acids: CASSTQGGGNQPQHF.

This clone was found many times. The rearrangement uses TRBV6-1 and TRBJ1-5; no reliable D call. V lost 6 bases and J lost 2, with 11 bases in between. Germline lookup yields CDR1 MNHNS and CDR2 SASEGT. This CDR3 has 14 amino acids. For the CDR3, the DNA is TGTGCCAGCAGGCGGATCCTGGGCAATCAGCCCCAGCATTTT. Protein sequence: CASRRILGNQPQHF.

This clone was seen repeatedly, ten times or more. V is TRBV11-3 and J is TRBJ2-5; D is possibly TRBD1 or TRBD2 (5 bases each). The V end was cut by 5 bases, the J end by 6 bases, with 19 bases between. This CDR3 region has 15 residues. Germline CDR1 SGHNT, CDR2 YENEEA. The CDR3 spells CASSPPGVGEKTQYF. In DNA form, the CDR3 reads TGTGCCAGCAGCCCCCCCGGGGTGGGGGAGAAGACCCAGTACTTC.

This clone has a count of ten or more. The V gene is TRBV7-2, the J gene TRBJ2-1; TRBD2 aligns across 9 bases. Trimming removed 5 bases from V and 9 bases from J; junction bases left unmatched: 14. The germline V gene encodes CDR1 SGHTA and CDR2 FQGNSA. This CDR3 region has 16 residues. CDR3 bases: TGTGCCAGCAGCGCGGGGGGGAGCGGGAGCGTCGTTGAGCAGTTCTTC. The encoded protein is CASSAGGSGSVVEQFF.

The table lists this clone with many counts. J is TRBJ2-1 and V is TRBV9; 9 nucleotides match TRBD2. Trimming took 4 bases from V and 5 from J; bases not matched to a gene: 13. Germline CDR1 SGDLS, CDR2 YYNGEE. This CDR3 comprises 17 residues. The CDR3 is CASSTGVSGSVHNEQFF. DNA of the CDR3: TGTGCCAGCAGCACCGGTGTTAGCGGGAGTGTCCACAATGAGCAGTTCTTC.

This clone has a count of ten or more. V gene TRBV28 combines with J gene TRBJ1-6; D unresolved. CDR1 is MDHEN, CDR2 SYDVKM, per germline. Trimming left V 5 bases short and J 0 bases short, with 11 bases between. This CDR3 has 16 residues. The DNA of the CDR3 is TGTGCCAGCAGTATAGGAGGTCGCTCCTATAATTCACCCCTCCACTTT. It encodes CASSIGGRSYNSPLHF.

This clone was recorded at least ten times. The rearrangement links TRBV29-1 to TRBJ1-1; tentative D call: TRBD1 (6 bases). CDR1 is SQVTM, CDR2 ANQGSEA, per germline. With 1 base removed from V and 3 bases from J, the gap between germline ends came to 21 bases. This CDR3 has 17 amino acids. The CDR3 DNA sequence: TGCAGCGTTGAAGCTCTCACTCCCAAAGGGGGGGACACTGAAGCTTTCTTT. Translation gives CSVEALTPKGGDTEAFF.

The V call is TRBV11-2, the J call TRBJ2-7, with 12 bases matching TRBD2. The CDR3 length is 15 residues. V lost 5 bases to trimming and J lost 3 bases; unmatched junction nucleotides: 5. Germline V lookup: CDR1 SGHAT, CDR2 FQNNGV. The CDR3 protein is CASSPGLAGFYEQYF. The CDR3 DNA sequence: TGTGCCAGCAGCCCTGGACTAGCGGGGTTCTACGAGCAGTACTTC.

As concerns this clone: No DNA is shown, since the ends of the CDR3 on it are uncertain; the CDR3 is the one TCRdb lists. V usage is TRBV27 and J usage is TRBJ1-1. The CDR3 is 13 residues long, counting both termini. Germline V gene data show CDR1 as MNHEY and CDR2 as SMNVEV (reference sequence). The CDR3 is CASSPTLGTEAFF.

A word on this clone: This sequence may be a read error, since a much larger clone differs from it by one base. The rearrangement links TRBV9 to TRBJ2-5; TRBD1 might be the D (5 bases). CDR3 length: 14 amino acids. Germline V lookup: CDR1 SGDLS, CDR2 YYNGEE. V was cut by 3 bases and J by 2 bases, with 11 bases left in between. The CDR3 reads CASSAGKGQETQYF. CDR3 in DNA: TGTGCCAGCAGCGCAGGGAAAGGGCAAGAGACCCAGTACTTC.

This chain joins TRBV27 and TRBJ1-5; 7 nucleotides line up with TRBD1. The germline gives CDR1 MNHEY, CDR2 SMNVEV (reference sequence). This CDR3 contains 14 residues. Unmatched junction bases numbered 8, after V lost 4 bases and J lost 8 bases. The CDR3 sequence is CASSYNRGEEPQHF. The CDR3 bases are TGTGCCAGCAGTTATAACAGGGGTGAGGAGCCCCAGCATTTT.

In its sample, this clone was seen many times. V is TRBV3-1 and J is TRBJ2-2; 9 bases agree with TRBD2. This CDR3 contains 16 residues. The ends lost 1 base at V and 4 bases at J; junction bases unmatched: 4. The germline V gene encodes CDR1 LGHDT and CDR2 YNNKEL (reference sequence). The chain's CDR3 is CASSQGLAGLTGELFF. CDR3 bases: TGTGCCAGCAGCCAAGGCCTAGCGGGACTCACCGGGGAGCTGTTTTTT.

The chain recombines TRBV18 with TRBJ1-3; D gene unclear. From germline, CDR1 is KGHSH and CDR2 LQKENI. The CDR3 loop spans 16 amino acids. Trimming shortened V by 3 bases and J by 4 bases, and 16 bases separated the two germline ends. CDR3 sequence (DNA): TGTGCCAGCTCACCTCGTCCCTTCTGGTCCGGAAACACCATATATTTT. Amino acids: CASSPRPFWSGNTIYF.

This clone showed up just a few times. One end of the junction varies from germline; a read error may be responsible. CDR3 protein: CANSLGHNYGYTF. The CDR3 DNA reads TGTGCCAACAGTTTGGGTCACAACTATGGCTACACCTTC. The genes are TRBV28 and TRBJ1-2; D gene uncertain. This CDR3 is 13 amino acids long. Germline CDR1 and CDR2: MDHEN and SYDVKM.

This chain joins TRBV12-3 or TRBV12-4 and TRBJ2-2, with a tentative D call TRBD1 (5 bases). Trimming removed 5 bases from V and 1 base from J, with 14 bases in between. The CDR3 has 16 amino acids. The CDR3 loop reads CASSLAGCGNTGELFF. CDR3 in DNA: TGTGCCAGCAGTCTTGCAGGGTGTGGGAACACCGGGGAGCTGTTTTTT.